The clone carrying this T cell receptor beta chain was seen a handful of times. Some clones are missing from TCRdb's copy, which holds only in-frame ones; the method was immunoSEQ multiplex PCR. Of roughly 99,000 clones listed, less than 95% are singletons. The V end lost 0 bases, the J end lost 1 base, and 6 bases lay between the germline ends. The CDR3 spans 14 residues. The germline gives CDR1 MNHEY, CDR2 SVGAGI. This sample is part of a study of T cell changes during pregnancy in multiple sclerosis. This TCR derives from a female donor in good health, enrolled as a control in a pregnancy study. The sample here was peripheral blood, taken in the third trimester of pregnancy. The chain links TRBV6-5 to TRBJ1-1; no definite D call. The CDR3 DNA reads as TGTGCCAGCAGTTACTCGTTTCAGAACACTGAAGCTTTCTTT. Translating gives CASSYSFQNTEAFF.